These T cell receptor beta chains were read from a single sample in a study of CD8 T cells in ankylosing spondylitis. Using its own MiXCR run on the 5' RACE reads, TCRdb lists one record per CDR3 protein. The table has about 240,000 distinct CDR3 sequences, about 9.1% seen once. Material: blood, either unsorted or a sorted T cell fraction (not recorded which). These receptors all stem from a male donor with ankylosing spondylitis or in good health (not recorded which). Each CDR3 is given with its conserved first and last residue. The order of the fields is J gene, D gene, CDR3 length, clone size, V gene, CDR3 DNA, CDR3 protein. D genes are given only for firm matches. Each size is how often the clone was seen (once, few, many) or a class if it is expanded.

TRBJ1-2 | NA | 14 | many | TRBV29-1 | TGCAGCGTTGAATCTCTGCAGGTGCGAGATGGCTACACCTTC | CSVESLQVRDGYTF
TRBJ2-3 | TRBD1 | 15 | many | TRBV7-9 | TGTGCCAGCAGCGCCCCGGGACAGCGCACAGATACGCAGTATTTT | CASSAPGQRTDTQYF
TRBJ2-7 | TRBD2 | 15 | many | TRBV7-3 | TGTGCCAGCAGCCCTCAGGCCGGGACTAGTCACGAGCAGTACTTC | CASSPQAGTSHEQYF
TRBJ1-2 | NA | 14 | few | TRBV30 | TGTGCCTGGAGTGTGGGATCAGTTTTCTATGGCTACACCTTC | CAWSVGSVFYGYTF
TRBJ1-5 | NA | 13 | many | TRBV5-6 | TGTGCCAGCAGCTCCTCAGGGTATCAGCCCCAGCATTTT | CASSSSGYQPQHF
TRBJ2-5 | NA | 14 | many | TRBV20-1 | TGCAGTGCCCCGGAGGGCTACTCTAAAGAGACCCAGTACTTC | CSAPEGYSKETQYF
TRBJ2-7 | TRBD1 | 12 | many | TRBV10-3 | TGTGCCACGGGACAGGGTGTTTACGAGCAGTACTTC | CATGQGVYEQYF
TRBJ1-5 | NA | 15 | many | TRBV7-8 | TGTGCCAGCAGCTTAATAGGGGATGGGAACCAGCCCCAGCATTTT | CASSLIGDGNQPQHF
TRBJ2-7 | NA | 14 | many | TRBV20-1 | TGCAGTGCTAAAGGGACACTTTCCTCCTACGAGCAGTACTTC | CSAKGTLSSYEQYF
TRBJ2-5 | NA | 13 | many | TRBV10-3 | TGTGCCATCAGGGTCCGAGGGGAAGAGACCCAGTACTTC | CAIRVRGEETQYF
TRBJ2-5 | TRBD1 | 16 | many | TRBV5-1 | TGCGCCAGCAGCTTGGGCATTGGACAGGGCCAAGAGACCCAGTACTTC | CASSLGIGQGQETQYF
TRBJ2-7 | NA | 13 | many | TRBV6-1 | TGTGCCAGCAGTCCACGGGCGCAGGGCGAGCAGTACTTC | CASSPRAQGEQYF
TRBJ2-7 | NA | 13 | few | TRBV7-3 | TGTGCCAGCAGCGATGGACTCTCCTACGAGCAGTACTTC | CASSDGLSYEQYF
TRBJ1-4 | NA | 12 | few | TRBV30 | TGTGCCTGGAGCCCCGTCAGAGAAAAACTGTTTTTT | CAWSPVREKLFF
TRBJ1-3 | NA | 17 | many | TRBV29-1 | TGCAGCGTTGAAGATTTAGTGGAGAGTCGCTCTGGAAACACCATATATTTT | CSVEDLVESRSGNTIYF
TRBJ2-5 | TRBD1 | 16 | many | TRBV5-1 | TGCGCCAGCAGCCTATCGACGCGGACAGGGTTCGAGACCCAGTACTTC | CASSLSTRTGFETQYF